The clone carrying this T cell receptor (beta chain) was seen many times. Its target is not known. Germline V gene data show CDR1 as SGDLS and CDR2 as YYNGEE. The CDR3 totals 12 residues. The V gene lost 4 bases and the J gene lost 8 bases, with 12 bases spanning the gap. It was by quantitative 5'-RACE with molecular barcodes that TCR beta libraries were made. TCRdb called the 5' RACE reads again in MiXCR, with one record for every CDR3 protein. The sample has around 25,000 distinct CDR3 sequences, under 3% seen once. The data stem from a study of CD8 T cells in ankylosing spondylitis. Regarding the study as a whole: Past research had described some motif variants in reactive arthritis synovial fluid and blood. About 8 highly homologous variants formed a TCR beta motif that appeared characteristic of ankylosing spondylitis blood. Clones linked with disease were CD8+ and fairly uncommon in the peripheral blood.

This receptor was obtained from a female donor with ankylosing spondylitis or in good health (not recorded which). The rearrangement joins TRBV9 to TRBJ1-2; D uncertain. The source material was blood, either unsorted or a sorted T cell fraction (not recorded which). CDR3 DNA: TGTGCCAGCAGCCCCCTGGGAGGCGGCTACACCTTC. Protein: CASSPLGGGYTF.